This T cell receptor beta chain emerged from a study of beta chain features in type 1 diabetes. Germline-derived CDR1 and CDR2 are SGDLS and YYNGEE. V gave up 3 bases and J gave up 0 bases, with 9 bases separating them. The CDR3 is made up of 15 amino acids. Reverse transcribing all isolated RNA meant expressed TCRB transcripts were sequenced. The repertoire was sequenced with immunoSEQ multiplex PCR; TCRdb's copy has only in-frame clones and lacks some. The sample contains under 900,000 clones, around a sixth of which appear only once. The gene calls are TRBV9 and TRBJ2-2; a possible D gene is TRBD2 (5 bases). The receptor comes from a woman between 18 and 29 years old in good health. The specimen was naive CD4+ T cells from blood. In nucleotides, the CDR3 is TGTGCCAGCAGCGGCGGGCCTTCGAACACCGGGGAGCTGTTTTTT. This translates into CASSGGPSNTGELFF.